This T cell receptor (beta chain) originates from a study of neurological immune-mediated disorders (dated by TCRdb to between 2018 and 2020). Context from the whole study: The study compared peripheral blood TCR-beta repertoires of HTLV-I-associated myelopathy (HAM/TSP) patients, multiple sclerosis patients and healthy controls using UMI-based sequencing. Alongside PBMC samples, the set of approximately 100 TCR-beta libraries contained longitudinal samples, technical triplicates, and paired CD4+ and CD8+ T-cell subsets that had been sorted. Technical triplicate libraries were sequenced so that the variability in frequency of each individual clone could be precisely calculated. The cohort was made up of approximately 65 subjects, consisting of 15 or so HAM/TSP patients, some 34 multiple sclerosis patients and 20 healthy controls.

From cysteine to phenylalanine, the CDR3 is 13 amino acids long. The read is trimmed to its CDR3 DNA, 39 bases read in frame from base 1. The junction carries 11 bases between V and J, which are trimmed by 5 bases and 7 bases respectively. The germline V gene sets CDR1 to MDHEN and CDR2 to SYDVKM. To synthesize cDNA, template-switch 5'RACE was performed with a primer carrying a 10-nucleotide random unique molecular identifier so that each TCR transcript was tagged. Every sequencing run covered 15-18 subjects and yielded more than 170 million TCR-beta sequences. The RNeasy kit was used for extraction of total RNA. TCR-beta VDJ regions were amplified with primers for the TCR constant region and the 5'RACE anchor, using the KAPA Real-time Library Amplification kit. A first PCR added sample indexes and Illumina adaptors, and a second PCR then raised library yield. After purification with Ampure beads, the TCR product of roughly 650 bp was size-selected on a 2% E-gel SizeSelection system. Before pooling, libraries had their quality checked on a Bioanalyzer, their concentration measured with Qubit, and their quantity determined with the Kapa Library Quantification kit. Libraries were sequenced paired-end 2 x 150 bp on an Illumina HiSeq 2500. To increase sequence diversity, roughly 24-31% phiX was spiked into each library pool. As for how the authors treated the data: The quality-filtered reads were processed with the UMI-based MiGEC pipeline, whose error correction step removed more than 80% of the raw TCR sequences. VDJ genes were aligned to IMGT germline references, and clonotypes were defined by unique CDR3 amino acid sequence plus V-J genes. Clonal expansion, Shannon diversity and CDR3 relatedness (CalcPairwiseDistances, ClusterSamples) were evaluated with VDJtools, and phylogenetic trees were built with CLCbio workbench. Expanded clones were defined as having at least 8 unique UMIs, based on coefficient-of-variation modelling across technical triplicates. TCRdb cleaned the public reads at Q25 with fastp, built clones with MiXCR and kept in-frame beta chains. CDR3 protein sequences are deduplicated, and each keeps its most common genes and DNA. None of the V and J calls come from the authors' own analysis; TCRdb made them. This sample is represented by more than 30,000 distinct CDR3 sequences; about an eighth of them were singletons. The ten largest clones represent roughly 5.6% of the sample.

The label giving this sample's time point can be read as: technical triplicate 2. For sorted-subset TCR libraries, some 1 million sorted CD4+ or CD8+ T cells were used. Peripheral blood was subjected to Ficoll-Hypaque density gradient centrifugation to isolate PBMCs, which were then cryopreserved in liquid nitrogen. The study also sequenced paired sorted CD4+ and CD8+ subsets from healthy controls, HAM/TSP patients and MS patients. Overall study results and their limits: Across subjects, expanded clones never shared an identical CDR3 amino acid sequence, which suggests that the TCR-beta repertoires in every group were private. TCR clonal expansion was highest in HAM/TSP patients and lowest in MS patients, with MS patients falling below even healthy controls.

At least ten counts were recorded for this clonotype. Its antigen is not yet known. No base quality values were provided; no much bigger clone lies one nucleotide off. The source of this sequence is a female donor with HTLV-1-associated myelopathy (HAM/TSP). This chain joins TRBV28 to TRBJ2-2, with the D segment identity uncertain. The sample consisted of CD4+ T cells from blood. The base sequence is TGTGCCAGCAGTCCCCACCCCCACGGGGAGCTGTTTTTT. It encodes CASSPHPHGELFF.